The clone carrying this T cell receptor (beta chain) was found many times. Its antigen remains unknown. This record belongs to a study of spatial heterogeneity in lung cancer. On the study more broadly: Sequenced follow-up PBMC samples came a median of about 24 months after resection, where available. Study-wide findings and caveats: TCRs found ubiquitously expanded in tumor appeared in blood more at resection than at follow-up.

TCRdb processed the 5' RACE reads anew with MiXCR; each CDR3 protein has one entry. The repertoire includes about 50,000 distinct CDR3 sequences, around 7% of them detected once, and 35% sits in the top ten. As for time point: blood at routine non-recurrence follow-up after resection. Unsorted whole RNA from tumor, nontumor lung or frozen PBMC underwent sequencing. The CDR3 covers 16 residues. The ends lost 4 bases at V and 2 bases at J; junction bases unmatched: 11. From germline, CDR1 is DFQATT and CDR2 SNEGSKA (reference sequence). The V call is TRBV20-1, the J call TRBJ2-3; TRBD2 matches at 8 bases. The sequence was obtained from a female donor with early-stage non-small cell lung cancer. The material sequenced was PBMCs, taken at follow-up. The CDR3 coding sequence is TGCAGTGCTAAATTCTTGGCGGGGGGCGACACAGATACGCAGTATTTT. It yields the protein CSAKFLAGGDTDTQYF.